The 23 T cell receptor beta chains below were found in one sample sequenced in a study of T cells after yellow fever vaccination. TCRdb re-analysed the 5' RACE reads in MiXCR, keeping a single row per CDR3 protein. Of roughly 99,000 distinct CDR3 sequences in the sample, around 5.8% were seen once. Sequences were derived from CD8+ T cells sorted from PBMCs, sampled 10 days after the yellow fever booster vaccination. The receptors were sampled from a man younger than 35 who received the YFV17D yellow fever vaccine.

V gene TRBV6-6 combines with J gene TRBJ1-1; D gene uncertain. Per germline, CDR1 MNHNY and CDR2 SVGAGI (reference sequence). This CDR3 has 16 amino acids. Deletions cut 6 bases from V and 4 bases from J, with 21 bases between. The CDR3 spells CASSRGPPMAVTEAFF. In DNA, the CDR3 is TGTGCCAGCAGCCGTGGGCCCCCAATGGCTGTCACTGAAGCTTTCTTT.

The DNA for the CDR3 is TGTGCCAGCAATATGGGGGACTACAATGAGCAGTTCTTC. It is translated as CASNMGDYNEQFF. The chain combines TRBV7-2 with TRBJ2-1; D tentatively reads TRBD1 or TRBD2 (5 bases each). The germline CDR1 and CDR2 sequences are SGHTA and FQGNSA. The V end lost 7 bases, the J end lost 3 bases, and 10 bases lay between the germline ends. CDR3 length equals 13 residues.

A few counts support this clonotype. The chain employs TRBV12-3 or TRBV12-4 and TRBJ1-6; 7 bases agree with TRBD1. J lost 9 bases, V lost 1 base, and 3 bases had no gene match. CDR3 length: 14 amino acids. CDR3 sequence reads: CASSLGPGGSPLHF. DNA of the CDR3: TGTGCCAGCAGTTTAGGGCCAGGGGGTTCACCCCTCCACTTT.

The sample holds a few counts of this clonotype. The chain is built from TRBV5-5 and TRBJ2-3; D not resolved. Germline CDR1 is SGHKS and CDR2 is YYEKEE (reference sequence). V shed 1 base and J shed 3 bases, with 15 bases lying between them. CDR3 length equals 16 residues. DNA of the CDR3: TGTGCCAGCAGCTTGAGGGCAGCTTGGGCGACAGATACGCAGTATTTT. It encodes CASSLRAAWATDTQYF.

The table lists this clonotype with many counts. The V call is TRBV12-3 or TRBV12-4, the J call TRBJ1-2; 8 nucleotides match TRBD1. The CDR3 loop spans 15 amino acids. The V segment lost 4 bases and the J segment 4 bases; nucleotides outside the gene matches: 8. The CDR3 sequence is CASSSDREFLYGYTF. CDR3 DNA: TGTGCCAGCAGTTCGGACAGGGAGTTCCTCTATGGCTACACCTTC.

V and J are TRBV24-1 and TRBJ2-2; the D gene is possibly TRBD1 (6 bases). Deletions cut 4 bases from V and 6 bases from J, with 17 bases between. Per the germline V gene, CDR1 is KGHDR and CDR2 is SFDVKD. This CDR3 is built from 16 residues. CDR3 amino acids: CATSDPDRFSAGELFF. In DNA, the CDR3 is TGTGCCACCAGTGACCCTGACAGGTTCTCGGCCGGGGAGCTGTTTTTT.

This clonotype was found many times. The chain has TRBV7-2 and TRBJ2-1; D gene unclear. Trimming shortened V by 3 bases and J by 3 bases, and 6 bases separated the two germline ends. Per germline, CDR1 SGHTA and CDR2 FQGNSA. The CDR3 sequence is 13 residues long. Here the CDR3 reads CASSLSGYNEQFF. The DNA for the CDR3 is TGTGCCAGCAGCTTGTCGGGCTACAATGAGCAGTTCTTC.

This clonotype was seen a handful of times. This chain uses TRBV7-9 with TRBJ1-4, with D maybe TRBD1 (6 bases). Trimming left V 3 bases short and J 2 bases short, with 10 bases between. There are 15 residues in the CDR3. The germline CDR1 and CDR2 sequences are SEHNR and FQNEAQ (reference sequence). Here the CDR3 reads CASSFEGETNEKLFF. CDR3 nucleotide sequence: TGTGCCAGCAGCTTTGAGGGGGAGACTAATGAAAAACTGTTTTTT.

A few counts support this clonotype. The chain uses TRBV27 and TRBJ1-6; D unclear. V shed 0 bases and J shed 5 bases, with 5 bases lying between them. Germline V gives CDR1 MNHEY, CDR2 SMNVEV (reference sequence). This CDR3 comprises 14 residues. The CDR3 loop reads CASSLSGNNSPLHF. CDR3 nucleotide sequence: TGTGCCAGCAGTTTATCAGGAAATAATTCACCCCTCCACTTT.

In its sample, this clonotype was seen many times. The chain uses TRBV6-5 and TRBJ2-1, with 9 positions matching TRBD1. The length of the CDR3 is 12 residues. Germline assignment: CDR1 MNHEY and CDR2 SVGAGI. Losses at the gene ends were 7 bases for V and 14 bases for J; bases not matched to a gene: 9. CDR3 coding DNA: TGTGCCAGCAACAAAGACAGGGGGTACGAGTTCTTC. Translating gives CASNKDRGYEFF.

This clonotype was seen more than once but under ten times. The chain uses TRBV7-9 and TRBJ1-2; the D gene is possibly TRBD1 (5 bases). V lost 3 bases, J lost 1 base, and 12 bases lay in between. The CDR3 is made up of 15 amino acids. CDR1 and CDR2 (germline): SEHNR, FQNEAQ (reference sequence). For the CDR3, the DNA is TGTGCCAGCAGCTTGGACGACAGTAGTAACTATGGCTACACCTTC. Residues: CASSLDDSSNYGYTF.

The chain has TRBV4-1 and TRBJ1-6; D gene unclear. The CDR3 contains 13 residues. Germline V gene sequence: CDR1 MGHRA, CDR2 YSYEKL. Trimming took 2 bases from V and 6 from J, leaving 5 bases between them. Here the CDR3 DNA reads TGCGCCAGCAGCCAAAACCGTAATTCACCCCTCCACTTT. Encoded protein: CASSQNRNSPLHF.

This clonotype appeared a few times. J is TRBJ2-1 and V is TRBV5-1; the match to TRBD1 covers 8 bases. Germline V gives CDR1 SGHRS, CDR2 YFSETQ. V trimming: 4 bases; J trimming: 7 bases; junction bases outside the gene matches: 7. The CDR3 length is 14 residues. The CDR3 loop is CASSPRTGSNEQFF. CDR3 nucleotide sequence: TGCGCCAGCAGCCCCAGGACAGGGAGTAATGAGCAGTTCTTC.

This chain uses TRBV20-1 with TRBJ2-3, with 7 nucleotides matching TRBD2. Germline V gene data show CDR1 as DFQATT and CDR2 as SNEGSKA (reference sequence). This CDR3 region has 11 residues. Written as DNA, the CDR3 is TGCAGCCTTGGGAGGGTCGGTACGCAGTATTTT. Protein: CSLGRVGTQYF.

This clonotype was recorded at least ten times. V usage is TRBV7-6 and J usage is TRBJ2-1, with D perhaps matching TRBD1 (6 bases). V lost 3 bases and J lost 2, with 11 bases in between. Germline V CDR1 and CDR2: SGHVS, FNYEAQ. The length of the CDR3 is 15 residues. Here the CDR3 DNA reads TGTGCCAGCAGCTTTACAGGGACCCCCTACAATGAGCAGTTCTTC. It specifies CASSFTGTPYNEQFF.

This clonotype was detected ten times or more. The CDR3 spells CASSLGPPKGETQYF. CDR3 DNA sequence: TGTGCCAGCAGCCTGGGACCACCGAAGGGGGAGACCCAGTACTTC. This sequence joins TRBV7-8 and TRBJ2-5; either TRBD1 or TRBD2 may fit D (5 bases each). The germline V gene encodes CDR1 SGHVS and CDR2 FQNEAQ. The V end was cut by 5 bases, the J end by 5 bases, with 18 bases between. The CDR3 totals 15 residues.

This clonotype showed up many times. The gene calls are TRBV7-9 and TRBJ2-7; 8 bases line up with TRBD2. Germline V lookup: CDR1 SEHNR, CDR2 FQNEAQ (reference sequence). The CDR3 length is 14 residues. The ends lost 4 bases at V and 2 bases at J; junction bases unmatched: 4. The chain's CDR3 is CASSSREGAYEQYF. In nucleotides, the CDR3 is TGTGCCAGCAGCTCTCGGGAGGGAGCCTACGAGCAGTACTTC.

The sample holds many counts of this clonotype. The chain is built from TRBV5-1 and TRBJ1-1, with D possibly TRBD1 on 6 matching bases. Between the trimmed V and J ends, which lost 4 bases and 1 base, there was a span of 11 bases. Germline lookup yields CDR1 SGHRS and CDR2 YFSETQ. The CDR3 extends over 14 amino acids. The CDR3 DNA reads as TGCGCCAGCAGCGGAGGGACACCGAACACTGAAGCTTTCTTT. Translation gives CASSGGTPNTEAFF.

The chain employs TRBV13 and TRBJ1-6, with 7 bases that match TRBD1. The ends lost 4 bases at V and 9 bases at J; junction bases unmatched: 3. Germline values: CDR1 PRHDT, CDR2 FYEKMQ (reference sequence). This CDR3 is 13 amino acids long. Written as DNA, the CDR3 is TGTGCCAGCAGCTCCGACAGGGTTTCACCCCTCCACTTT. It encodes CASSSDRVSPLHF.

On this clonotype: Given a much more abundant clone one base away, this may be a read error. The CDR3 here is CASDESSYTEQFF. CDR3 sequence (DNA): TGTGCTAGTGACGAAAGCTCCTACACTGAGCAGTTCTTC. The V gene is TRBV12-5, the J gene TRBJ2-1; no firm D call. There are 13 residues in the CDR3. Germline CDR1 LGHNT, CDR2 FRNRAP. The entire variable domain, with the rest obtained from reference TRBV12-5 and TRBJ2-1, is as follows: DARVTQTPRHKVTEMGQEVTMRCQPILGHNTVFWYRQTMMQGLELLAYFRNRAPLDDSGMPKDRFSAEMPDATLATLKIQPSEPRDSAVYFCASDESSYTEQFFGPGTRLTVL.

V and J are TRBV12-3 or TRBV12-4 and TRBJ1-5, with TRBD1 identical over 11 bases. The length of the CDR3 is 15 residues. With 5 bases clipped from V and 5 bases from J, the junction kept 5 bases outside the gene matches. Here the CDR3 DNA reads TGTGCCAGCAGTGCCCGGACAGGGGGCGATCAGCCCCAGCATTTT. It encodes CASSARTGGDQPQHF.

The gene calls are TRBV7-9 and TRBJ1-6; 8 bases map to TRBD1. CDR1 and CDR2 (germline): SEHNR, FQNEAQ (reference sequence). The ends lost 1 base at V and 6 bases at J; junction bases unmatched: 5. The CDR3 runs to 16 residues. The CDR3 DNA is TGTGCCAGCAGCTTAGTAAGCACAGGGGGTAATTCACCCCTCCACTTT. Protein: CASSLVSTGGNSPLHF. The full variable domain, in which reference TRBV7-9 and TRBJ1-6 provide the parts outside the CDR3, is DTGVSQNPRHKITKRGQNVTFRCDPISEHNRLYWYRQTLGQGPEFLTYFQNEAQLEKSRLLSDRFSAERPKGSFSTLEIQRTEQGDSAMYLCASSLVSTGGNSPLHFGNGTRLTVT.

The chain recombines TRBV7-8 with TRBJ2-1; 9 positions match TRBD2. CDR1 SGHVS and CDR2 FQNEAQ come from the germline V gene. The J segment lost 9 bases and the V segment lost 3 bases, leaving 6 bases of the junction unmatched. This CDR3 contains 14 residues. CDR3 in amino acids: CASSFAGGPSEQFF. In nucleotides, the CDR3 is TGTGCCAGCAGCTTCGCGGGGGGGCCGTCTGAGCAGTTCTTC.